These T cell receptor beta chains were read from a single sample in a study of T cell responses to AZD1222 COVID-19 vaccine. Method: immunoSEQ multiplex PCR; TCRdb's copy keeps in-frame clones and lacks some. The table records 70,000 to 90,000 clones, roughly 82% of them present only once. This material consisted of peripheral blood, taken on day 0 of AZD1222 vaccination. These receptors all come from an adult in good health. Both conserved end residues are trimmed from each CDR3. Not all rows give a size; the values are once, few, many and, for expanded clones, a class.

j_gene: TRBJ2-5; v_gene: TRBV5-6; abundance: .; CDR3aa: ASALTGKTQY
j_gene: TRBJ2-1; v_gene: TRBV28; abundance: once; CDR3aa: ASSLEPHNEQF
j_gene: TRBJ1-2; v_gene: TRBV7-2; abundance: .; CDR3aa: ASSARQGHGYT
j_gene: TRBJ1-4; v_gene: TRBV7-2; abundance: .; CDR3aa: ASSPGRPLF
j_gene: TRBJ1-6; v_gene: TRBV28; abundance: .; CDR3aa: ASSLVGQGDSPLH
j_gene: TRBJ1-6; v_gene: TRBV27; abundance: .; CDR3aa: ATAINNSPLH
j_gene: TRBJ2-7; v_gene: TRBV10-1; abundance: .; CDR3aa: ASSPLPRGGYEQY
j_gene: TRBJ2-1; v_gene: TRBV5-1; abundance: once; CDR3aa: ASSLAGGYYNEQF
j_gene: TRBJ2-1; v_gene: TRBV7-2; abundance: .; CDR3aa: ASSLVFLWEQF
j_gene: TRBJ2-3; v_gene: TRBV5-4; abundance: .; CDR3aa: ASSLNRQGRTDTQY
j_gene: TRBJ2-5; v_gene: TRBV2; abundance: .; CDR3aa: ASRAGGEETQY
j_gene: TRBJ1-3; v_gene: TRBV3-1/TRBV3-2; abundance: .; CDR3aa: ATHDSRSTIY
j_gene: TRBJ1-1; v_gene: TRBV21-1; abundance: .; CDR3aa: ASSKGGAGTNTEAF
j_gene: TRBJ2-1; v_gene: TRBV7-2; abundance: .; CDR3aa: ASSFRDSKHNEQF
j_gene: TRBJ1-1; v_gene: TRBV3-1/TRBV3-2; abundance: .; CDR3aa: ASSRGTGGSEAF
j_gene: TRBJ2-1; v_gene: TRBV7-3; abundance: .; CDR3aa: ASSLAPGLAATSYNEQF
j_gene: TRBJ2-5; v_gene: TRBV5-1; abundance: .; CDR3aa: ASSPAWTSGGRQETQY
j_gene: TRBJ2-5; v_gene: TRBV21-1; abundance: .; CDR3aa: ASSKVKSYQGTAQETQY
j_gene: TRBJ2-1; v_gene: TRBV28; abundance: .; CDR3aa: ASSGFRDRHNEQF
j_gene: TRBJ2-3; v_gene: TRBV9; abundance: .; CDR3aa: ASSVAHTSTDTQY
j_gene: TRBJ2-7; v_gene: TRBV6-5; abundance: .; CDR3aa: ASRPRDAYEQY
j_gene: TRBJ2-5; v_gene: TRBV6-2/TRBV6-3; abundance: .; CDR3aa: ASSFRGIVKTQY
j_gene: TRBJ1-6; v_gene: TRBV6-6; abundance: once; CDR3aa: ASSYTGQWGSPLH
j_gene: TRBJ2-3; v_gene: TRBV19; abundance: .; CDR3aa: ASSPGQSTDTQY
j_gene: TRBJ1-5; v_gene: TRBV6-1; abundance: .; CDR3aa: ASSETGHQPQH
j_gene: TRBJ1-6; v_gene: TRBV3-1/TRBV3-2; abundance: .; CDR3aa: ASSQPGIGSPLH
j_gene: TRBJ1-1; v_gene: TRBV2; abundance: .; CDR3aa: ASSPQHRAF
j_gene: TRBJ1-4; v_gene: TRBV3-1/TRBV3-2; abundance: .; CDR3aa: ASSPSWGRMIGEKLF
j_gene: TRBJ2-1; v_gene: TRBV25-1; abundance: .; CDR3aa: ASRGTSAAEQF
j_gene: TRBJ2-1; v_gene: TRBV4-1; abundance: .; CDR3aa: ASSQASSSYNEQF
j_gene: TRBJ1-5; v_gene: TRBV19; abundance: .; CDR3aa: ATGQPNQPQH
j_gene: TRBJ1-4; v_gene: TRBV9; abundance: .; CDR3aa: ASSLGLRGYEKLF
j_gene: TRBJ2-7; v_gene: TRBV5-6; abundance: .; CDR3aa: ASSWGGGREQY
j_gene: TRBJ1-1; v_gene: TRBV5-1; abundance: .; CDR3aa: ASSLAGTNTEAF